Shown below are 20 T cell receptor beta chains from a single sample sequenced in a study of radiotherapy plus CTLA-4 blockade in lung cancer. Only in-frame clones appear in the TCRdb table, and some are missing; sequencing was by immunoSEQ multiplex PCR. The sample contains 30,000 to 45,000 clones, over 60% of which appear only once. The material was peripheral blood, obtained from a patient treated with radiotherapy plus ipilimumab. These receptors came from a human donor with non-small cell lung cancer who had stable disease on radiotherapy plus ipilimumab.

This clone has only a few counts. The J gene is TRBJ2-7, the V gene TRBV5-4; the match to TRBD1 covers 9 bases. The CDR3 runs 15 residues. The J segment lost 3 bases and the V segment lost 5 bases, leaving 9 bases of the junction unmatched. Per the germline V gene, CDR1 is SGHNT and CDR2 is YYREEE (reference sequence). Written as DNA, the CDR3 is TGTGCCAGCAGTCCTACAGGGGGCGAAATCTACGAGCAGTACTTC. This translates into CASSPTGGEIYEQYF.

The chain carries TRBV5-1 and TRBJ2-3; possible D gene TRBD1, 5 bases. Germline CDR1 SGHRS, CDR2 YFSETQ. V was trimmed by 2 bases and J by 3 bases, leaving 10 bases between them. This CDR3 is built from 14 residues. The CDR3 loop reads CASSFRAGTDTQYF. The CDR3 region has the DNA TGCGCCAGCAGCTTCCGGGCAGGGACAGATACGCAGTATTTT.

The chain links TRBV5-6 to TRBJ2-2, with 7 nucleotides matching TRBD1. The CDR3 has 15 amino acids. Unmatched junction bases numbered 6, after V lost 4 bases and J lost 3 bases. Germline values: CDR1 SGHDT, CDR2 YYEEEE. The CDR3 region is CASSAYDRDTGELFF. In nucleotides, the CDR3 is TGTGCCAGCAGCGCCTACGACAGGGACACCGGGGAGCTGTTTTTT.

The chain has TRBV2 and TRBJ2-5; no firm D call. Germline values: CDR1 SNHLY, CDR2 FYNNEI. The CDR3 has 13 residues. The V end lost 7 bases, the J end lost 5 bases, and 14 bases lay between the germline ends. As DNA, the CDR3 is TGTGCCAGCACCGTCTGGGTGGGCGAGACCCAGTACTTC. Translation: CASTVWVGETQYF.

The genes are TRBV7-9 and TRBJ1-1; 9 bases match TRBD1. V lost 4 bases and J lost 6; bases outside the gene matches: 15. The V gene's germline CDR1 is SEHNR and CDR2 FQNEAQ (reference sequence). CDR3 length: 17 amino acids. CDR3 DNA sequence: TGTGCCAGCAGCTCCCTAGCTCGTGTTACAGGGGGCTCTGAAGCTTTCTTT. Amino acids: CASSSLARVTGGSEAFF.

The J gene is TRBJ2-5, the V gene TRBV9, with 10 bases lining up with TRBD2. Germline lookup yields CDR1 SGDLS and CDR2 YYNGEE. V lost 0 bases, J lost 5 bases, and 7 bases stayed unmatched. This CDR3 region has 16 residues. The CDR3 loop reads CASSVESSGGMETQYF. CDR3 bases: TGTGCCAGCAGCGTAGAATCTAGCGGGGGTATGGAGACCCAGTACTTC.

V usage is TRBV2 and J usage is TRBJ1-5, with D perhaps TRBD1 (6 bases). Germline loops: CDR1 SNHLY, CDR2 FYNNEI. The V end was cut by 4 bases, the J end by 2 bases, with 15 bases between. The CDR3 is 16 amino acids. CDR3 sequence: CASSGRGGRGNQPQHF. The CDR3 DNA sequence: TGTGCCAGCAGTGGAAGAGGGGGTCGAGGCAATCAGCCCCAGCATTTT.

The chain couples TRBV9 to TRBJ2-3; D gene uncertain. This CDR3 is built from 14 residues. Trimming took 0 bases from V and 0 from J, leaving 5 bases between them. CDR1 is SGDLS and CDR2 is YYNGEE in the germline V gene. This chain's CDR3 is CASSVDTSTDTQYF. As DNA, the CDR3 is TGTGCCAGCAGCGTAGATACTAGCACAGATACGCAGTATTTT.

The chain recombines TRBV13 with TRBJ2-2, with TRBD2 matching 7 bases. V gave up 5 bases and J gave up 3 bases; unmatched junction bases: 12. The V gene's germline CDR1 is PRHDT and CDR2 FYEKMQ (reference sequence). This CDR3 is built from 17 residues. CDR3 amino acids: CASSDYLAGVDTGELFF. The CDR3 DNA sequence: TGTGCCAGCAGCGACTATCTCGCGGGGGTCGACACCGGGGAGCTGTTTTTT.

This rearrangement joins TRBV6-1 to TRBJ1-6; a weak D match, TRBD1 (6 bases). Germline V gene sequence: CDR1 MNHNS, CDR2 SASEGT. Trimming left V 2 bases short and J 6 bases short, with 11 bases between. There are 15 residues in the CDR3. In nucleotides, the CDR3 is TGTGCCAGCAGTGAATACGACAGGCTTAATTCACCCCTCCACTTT. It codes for CASSEYDRLNSPLHF.

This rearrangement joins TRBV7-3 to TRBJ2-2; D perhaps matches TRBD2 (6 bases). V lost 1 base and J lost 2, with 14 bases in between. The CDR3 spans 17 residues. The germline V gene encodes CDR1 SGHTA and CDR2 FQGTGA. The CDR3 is CASSLRPRRGNTGELFF. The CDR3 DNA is TGTGCCAGCAGCTTAAGGCCAAGGAGGGGTAACACCGGGGAGCTGTTTTTT.

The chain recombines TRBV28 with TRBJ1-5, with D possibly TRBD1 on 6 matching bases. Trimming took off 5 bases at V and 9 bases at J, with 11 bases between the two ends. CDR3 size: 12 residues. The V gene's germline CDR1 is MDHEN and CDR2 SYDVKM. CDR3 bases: TGTGCCAGCAGTCGGACAGCTGGGCCCCAGCATTTT. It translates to CASSRTAGPQHF.

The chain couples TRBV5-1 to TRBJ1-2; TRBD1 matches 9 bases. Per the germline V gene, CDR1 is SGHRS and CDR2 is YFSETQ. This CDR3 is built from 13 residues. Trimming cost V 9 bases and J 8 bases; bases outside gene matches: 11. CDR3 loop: CATSPQGAGGYTF. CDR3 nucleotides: TGCGCCACTAGCCCACAGGGGGCGGGAGGCTACACCTTC. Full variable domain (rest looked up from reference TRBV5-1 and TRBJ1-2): KAGVTQTPRYLIKTRGQQVTLSCSPISGHRSVSWYQQTPGQGLQFLFEYFSETQRNKGNFPGRFSGRQFSNSRSEMNVSTLELGDSALYLCATSPQGAGGYTFGSGTRLTVV.

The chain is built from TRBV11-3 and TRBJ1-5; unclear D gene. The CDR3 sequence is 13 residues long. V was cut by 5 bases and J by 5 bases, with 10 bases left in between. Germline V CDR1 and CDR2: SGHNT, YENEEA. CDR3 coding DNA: TGTGCCAGCAGCCCCGGCGGCTATCAGCCCCAGCATTTT. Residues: CASSPGGYQPQHF.

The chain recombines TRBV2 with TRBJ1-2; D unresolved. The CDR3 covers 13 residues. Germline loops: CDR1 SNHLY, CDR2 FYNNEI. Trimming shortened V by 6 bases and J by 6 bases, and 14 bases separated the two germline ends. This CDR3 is CASSSWGGNGYTF. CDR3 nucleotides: TGTGCCAGCAGCTCATGGGGAGGGAATGGCTACACCTTC.

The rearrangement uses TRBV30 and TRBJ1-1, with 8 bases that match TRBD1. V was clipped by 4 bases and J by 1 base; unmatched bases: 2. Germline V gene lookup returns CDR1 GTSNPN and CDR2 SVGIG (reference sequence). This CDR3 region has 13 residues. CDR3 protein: CAWNGQGNTEAFF. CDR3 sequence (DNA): TGTGCCTGGAACGGACAGGGGAACACTGAAGCTTTCTTT.

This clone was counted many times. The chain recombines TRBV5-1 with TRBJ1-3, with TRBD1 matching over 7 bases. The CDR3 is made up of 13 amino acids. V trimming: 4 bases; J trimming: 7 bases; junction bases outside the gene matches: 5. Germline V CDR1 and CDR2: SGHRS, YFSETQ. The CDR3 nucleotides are TGCGCCAGCAGCCCGGAGGGGGCTAACACCATATATTTT. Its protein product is CASSPEGANTIYF. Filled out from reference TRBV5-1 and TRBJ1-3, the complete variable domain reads KAGVTQTPRYLIKTRGQQVTLSCSPISGHRSVSWYQQTPGQGLQFLFEYFSETQRNKGNFPGRFSGRQFSNSRSEMNVSTLELGDSALYLCASSPEGANTIYFGEGSWLTVV.

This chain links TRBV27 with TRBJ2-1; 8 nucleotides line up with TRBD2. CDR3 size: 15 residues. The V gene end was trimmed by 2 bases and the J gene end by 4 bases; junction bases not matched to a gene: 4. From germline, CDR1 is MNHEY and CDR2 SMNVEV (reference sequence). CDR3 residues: CASSLRLAGYNEQFF. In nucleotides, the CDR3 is TGTGCCAGCAGTTTACGCTTAGCGGGATACAATGAGCAGTTCTTC.

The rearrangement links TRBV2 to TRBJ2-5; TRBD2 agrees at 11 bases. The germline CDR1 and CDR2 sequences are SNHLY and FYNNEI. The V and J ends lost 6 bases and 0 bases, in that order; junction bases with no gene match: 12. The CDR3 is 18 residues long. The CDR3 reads CASRPTSGGWSYQETQYF. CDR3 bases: TGTGCCAGCAGACCAACTAGCGGGGGTTGGTCGTACCAAGAGACCCAGTACTTC.

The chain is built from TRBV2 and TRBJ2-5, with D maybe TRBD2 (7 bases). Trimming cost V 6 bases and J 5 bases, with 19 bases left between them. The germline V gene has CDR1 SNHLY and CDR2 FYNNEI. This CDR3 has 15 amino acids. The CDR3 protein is CASRDRGAPAETQYF. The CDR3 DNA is TGTGCCAGCAGGGATCGGGGGGCGCCCGCCGAGACCCAGTACTTC.